This TCR beta chain was sequenced for a study of shared clonotypes between healthy human individuals. Study-wide points: Clonotypes shared by all four sorted-subset donors had higher generation probabilities than non-shared clonotypes.

Every subset's genomic DNA went evenly onto several immunoSEQ plates. Original handling: Sequence data from immunoSEQ were junction-only and lacked quality scores; consequently, filtering differed. The protocol was immunoSEQ multiplex PCR, while the TCRdb copy is restricted to in-frame clones and leaves out a portion. D and trimming were read from the DNA, whereas the V and J calls and clone size are those reported in that table. The profile shows approximately 1,000,000 clones, 70% to 80% of them singletons. Each sample came from a Caucasian adult donor living in Nashville, Tennessee. This clone was picked up a small number of times. What it binds is unknown. Trimming cost V 7 bases and J 2 bases; bases outside gene matches: 8. CDR1 is MDHEN, CDR2 SYDVKM, per germline. The CDR3 contains 15 residues.

The TCR sequence derives from a man aged 18 to 29 in good health. Some clones in this sample may be carry-over from other donors' samples. The rearrangement joins TRBV28 to TRBJ2-3, with 8 bases fitting TRBD2. The sample taken for sequencing was memory CD4+ T cells from PBMCs. Indicated subset: CD45RA-negative fraction. The DNA for the CDR3 is TGTGCCAGCACCCCGTGGCGGGGGGACACAGATACGCAGTATTTT. Its translation: CASTPWRGDTDTQYF.